This T cell receptor beta chain appears in the sequencing data of a study of OX40 agonist ivuxolimab in advanced cancers. Repertoires were generated with immunoSEQ multiplex PCR, while TCRdb's copy carries only in-frame clones and drops some. Of 55,000 to 75,000 clones detected, around 90% appear once; the ten largest clones hold 2% to 2.5%. The receptor's source is an adult with an advanced solid tumor such as melanoma, head and neck, liver or kidney cancer. Sequenced material: CD4+ or CD8+ T cells sorted from blood, taken in a trial of the OX40 agonist ivuxolimab.

CDR3 bases: TGTGCCAGCAGTGAGGAAGCCAGGGTGCGCGAGCAGTACTTC. This gives the protein CASSEEARVREQYF. The V gene is TRBV6-1, the J gene TRBJ2-5; weak D call: TRBD1 (5 bases). The J call may be in error: the DNA end matches TRBJ2-7 better. The length of the CDR3 is 14 residues. Germline V CDR1 and CDR2: MNHNS, SASEGT.